Presented here are 18 T cell receptor beta chains from one specimen sequenced in a study of T-cell memory formation after mild COVID-19. TCRdb processed the 5' RACE reads anew with MiXCR; each CDR3 protein has one entry. In the table there are some 350,000 distinct CDR3 sequences, around a sixth of which are singletons. The sample taken for sequencing was PBMCs or a T cell subset sorted from them (not recorded which). The receptors were sampled from a man between 18 and 35 years old who had mild COVID-19 (a few samples of this study predate the infection). Cell type and time point are not known.

The rearrangement links TRBV7-9 to TRBJ2-7; 9 positions agree with TRBD1. Per germline, CDR1 SEHNR and CDR2 FQNEAQ (reference sequence). This CDR3 has 15 amino acids. V was pared by 5 bases and J by 4 bases, with 9 bases of the junction left unmatched. The CDR3 protein is CASSPPSGTGYEQYF. The DNA for the CDR3 is TGTGCCAGCAGCCCCCCCTCCGGGACAGGGTACGAGCAGTACTTC.

This clonotype was counted a few times. The DNA of the CDR3 is TGTGCCAGCAGGAAACAGGGGTCAAACACTGAAGCTTTCTTT. Translated: CASRKQGSNTEAFF. The V and J genes are TRBV6-1 and TRBJ1-1; 7 nucleotides match TRBD1. This CDR3 is 14 amino acids long. V shed 6 bases, J shed 2 bases, and the junction held 6 bases outside the gene matches. Germline loops: CDR1 MNHNS, CDR2 SASEGT.

CDR3 sequence reads: CASSDRQRPQETQYF. Here the CDR3 DNA reads TGCGCCAGCAGTGATCGTCAGCGGCCCCAAGAGACCCAGTACTTC. The chain has TRBV10-2 and TRBJ2-5; TRBD2 is a possible D gene (5 bases). Germline V CDR1 and CDR2: WSHSY, SAAADI. This CDR3 has 15 amino acids. Between the trimmed V and J ends, which lost 3 bases and 1 base, there was a span of 12 bases.

In this sample, this clonotype turned up a few times. This chain uses TRBV24-1 with TRBJ1-5; D perhaps matches TRBD1 (6 bases). CDR1 KGHDR and CDR2 SFDVKD come from the germline V gene. The CDR3 sequence is 16 residues long. V lost 10 bases, J lost 0 bases, and 18 bases lay in between. The CDR3 DNA reads as TGTGCCACGATCCACCGGGACACTTATAGCAATCAGCCCCAGCATTTT. It specifies CATIHRDTYSNQPQHF.

V gene TRBV7-3 combines with J gene TRBJ2-5; the D is unclear. The V and J ends lost 5 bases and 0 bases respectively, with 10 bases between them. The length of the CDR3 is 14 residues. The germline V gene encodes CDR1 SGHTA and CDR2 FQGTGA. CDR3 loop: CASSETPYQETQYF. The CDR3 nucleotides read TGTGCCAGCAGCGAGACTCCGTACCAAGAGACCCAGTACTTC. Drawing the rest from reference TRBV7-3 and TRBJ2-5, the complete variable domain is GAGVSQTPSNKVTEKGKYVELRCDPISGHTALYWYRQSLGQGPEFLIYFQGTGAADDSGLPNDRFFAVRPEGSVSTLKIQRTERGDSAVYLCASSETPYQETQYFGPGTRLLVL.

V and J are TRBV18 and TRBJ2-3; D is possibly TRBD1 (5 bases). Germline V lookup: CDR1 KGHSH, CDR2 LQKENI. This CDR3 comprises 14 residues. Between the trimmed V and J ends, which lost 3 bases and 1 base, there was a span of 8 bases. Here the CDR3 reads CASSPTTGTDTQYF. The CDR3 DNA sequence: TGTGCCAGCTCACCTACGACAGGCACAGATACGCAGTATTTT.

V gene TRBV12-3 or TRBV12-4 combines with J gene TRBJ2-3, with 11 bases lining up with TRBD1. The CDR3 has 16 amino acids. V lost 3 bases, J lost 0 bases, and 2 bases stayed unmatched. CDR3 nucleotide sequence: TGTGCCAGCAGTTTCGGGACAGGGGGTAGCACAGATACGCAGTATTTT. Its translation: CASSFGTGGSTDTQYF.

The gene calls are TRBV5-5 and TRBJ2-7; a possible D gene is TRBD2 (5 bases). Trimming removed 4 bases at V and 9 bases at J, with 23 bases between. The CDR3 extends over 15 amino acids. The germline V gene encodes CDR1 SGHKS and CDR2 YYEKEE (reference sequence). Written as DNA, the CDR3 is TGTGCCAGCAGCCAAACCCGGGATCCCTTGTGGGTGCAGTACGTC. Its protein product is CASSQTRDPLWVQYV.

The CDR3 region has the DNA TGTGCCAGCAGTGACTCGAGGGACAGGCAGAACACTGAAGCTTTCTTT. It codes for CASSDSRDRQNTEAFF. The chain uses TRBV6-4 and TRBJ1-1; 8 bases fit TRBD1. This CDR3 is built from 16 residues. The trim removed 0 bases at V and 1 base at J, leaving 4 bases unmatched. Per the germline V gene, CDR1 is MRHNA and CDR2 is SNTAGT.

This clonotype was counted a few times. This chain uses TRBV15 with TRBJ2-7; tentative D call: TRBD2 (7 bases). This CDR3 is built from 15 residues. Looked up from germline, CDR1 is LNHNV and CDR2 is YYDKDF (reference sequence). Trimming left V 3 bases short and J 6 bases short, with 18 bases between. The CDR3 is CATSSSGGRPGEQYF. DNA for the CDR3: TGTGCCACCAGCAGTTCCGGGGGGCGCCCTGGCGAGCAGTACTTC.

The table lists this clonotype with a few counts. The V gene is TRBV29-1, the J gene TRBJ1-3; TRBD1 might be the D (6 bases). Looked up from germline, CDR1 is SQVTM and CDR2 is ANQGSEA. The CDR3 contains 12 residues. The chain's CDR3 is CSGWGRLDTIYF. Here the CDR3 DNA reads TGCAGTGGGTGGGGGCGGTTAGACACCATATATTTT.

This clonotype was recorded a few times. The chain carries TRBV6-6 and TRBJ1-6; D perhaps matches TRBD1 (5 bases). Per the germline V gene, CDR1 is MNHNY and CDR2 is SVGAGI (reference sequence). This CDR3 is 20 amino acids long. Trimming took off 1 base at V and 0 bases at J, with 19 bases between the two ends. Here the CDR3 DNA reads TGTGCCAGCAGTTACTTCGCCCCGGGGGATTCTAGCTCCTATAATTCACCCCTCCACTTT. It encodes CASSYFAPGDSSSYNSPLHF.

The sample holds a few counts of this clonotype. For the CDR3, the DNA is TGTGCCAGCAGCGGTCCTGGGGGGGGCCTCTCCTATACGCAGTATTTT. As protein: CASSGPGGGLSYTQYF. This sequence joins TRBV11-1 and TRBJ2-3; TRBD2 is a possible D gene (7 bases). The CDR3 consists of 16 residues. The germline V and J ends were trimmed by 5 bases and 7 bases, with 22 bases remaining between them. Germline V gives CDR1 SGHAT, CDR2 FQDESV (reference sequence).

At least ten counts were recorded for this clonotype. This chain connects TRBV9 to TRBJ2-1; the D call may be TRBD1 or TRBD2 (5 bases each). The germline V and J ends were trimmed by 3 bases and 2 bases, with 18 bases remaining between them. Germline V gene sequence: CDR1 SGDLS, CDR2 YYNGEE. CDR3 length: 17 amino acids. CDR3 DNA: TGTGCCAGCAGCGCCGGGGTGGGGGTAAAGACCTACAATGAGCAGTTCTTC. Translation gives CASSAGVGVKTYNEQFF.

V usage is TRBV4-1 and J usage is TRBJ2-1; D is uncertain. With 1 base removed from V and 8 bases from J, the gap between germline ends came to 15 bases. Germline V gene sequence: CDR1 MGHRA, CDR2 YSYEKL. The CDR3 has 15 amino acids. In DNA form, the CDR3 reads TGCGCCAGCAGCCAAGCATTTCCCGCGGAAGATGAGCAGTTCTTC. It translates to CASSQAFPAEDEQFF.

This clonotype was counted a few times. The J gene is TRBJ2-1, the V gene TRBV28, with TRBD1 matching 10 bases. The length of the CDR3 is 15 residues. The germline V gene has CDR1 MDHEN and CDR2 SYDVKM. V shed 2 bases and J 8 bases; nucleotides not matched to a gene: 6. The CDR3 DNA sequence: TGTGCCAGCAGTTTACCCGGGACAGGGGAATATGAGCAGTTCTTC. Its translation: CASSLPGTGEYEQFF.

J is TRBJ1-5 and V is TRBV6-2 or TRBV6-3; no clear D. Germline values: CDR1 MNHEY, CDR2 SVGEGT. This CDR3 comprises 15 residues. V was cut by 4 bases and J by 0 bases, with 10 bases left in between. This chain's CDR3 is CASSSVGYSNQPQHF. CDR3 bases: TGTGCCAGCAGTTCCGTCGGCTATAGCAATCAGCCCCAGCATTTT.

This clonotype has just a few counts. The rearrangement links TRBV5-1 to TRBJ1-2, with 9 bases fitting TRBD1. Looked up from germline, CDR1 is SGHRS and CDR2 is YFSETQ. This CDR3 contains 17 residues. V shed 2 bases and J 7 bases; nucleotides not matched to a gene: 15. CDR3 loop: CASSFDRPGQGMGGYTF. The CDR3 DNA follows: TGCGCCAGCAGCTTCGACCGCCCGGGACAGGGAATGGGTGGCTACACCTTC.